This TCR beta chain comes out of a study of immune cell composition in non-small cell lung cancer. Sequencing was performed with immunoSEQ multiplex PCR; in TCRdb, only in-frame clones are kept and a portion is missing. The repertoire includes about 5,100 clones, 80% to 90% of them detected once, and approximately 8.9% sits in the top ten. The CDR3 length is 16 residues. Germline V gene lookup returns CDR1 SGHKS and CDR2 YYEKEE (reference sequence). The V end lost 7 bases, the J end lost 3 bases, and 19 bases lay between the germline ends. The chain is built from TRBV5-5 and TRBJ2-2; possible D gene TRBD2, 7 bases. The sequencing input was lung tumor tissue. This clonotype was obtained from a human donor with non-small cell lung cancer. The CDR3 spells CASWGGTGLDTGELFF. The CDR3 DNA is TGTGCCAGCTGGGGGGGCACAGGGTTGGACACCGGGGAGCTGTTTTTT.